These 27 T cell receptor beta chains originate from one sample sequenced in a study of cytomegalovirus exposure and HLA in healthy donors. With 60 Vbeta and 13 Jbeta primers, the PCR was carried out. Here immunoSEQ multiplex PCR was the method, and the copy in TCRdb shows in-frame clones only, minus some. The data hold about 150,000 clones, with under 85% observed a single time. Sequenced: PBMCs. All receptors come from a man aged 18 to 29 in good health and CMV-seronegative.

DNA of the CDR3: TGTGCCAGCAGCGCCGCCCCCCGGACTAGTAGTTCCTACGAGCAGTACGTC. As protein: CASSAAPRTSSSYEQYV. The rearrangement links TRBV7-7 to TRBJ2-7; TRBD2 aligns across 7 bases. The ends lost 5 bases at V and 1 base at J; junction bases unmatched: 14. The CDR3 spans 17 residues. Germline CDR1 and CDR2: SSHAT and FNYEAQ (reference sequence).

This rearrangement joins TRBV9 to TRBJ1-1; TRBD1 agrees at 9 bases. Trimming cost V 4 bases and J 3 bases; bases outside gene matches: 10. The germline CDR1 and CDR2 sequences are SGDLS and YYNGEE. This CDR3 spans 16 amino acids. The CDR3 is CASSRGTGREYTEAFF. CDR3 nucleotide sequence: TGTGCCAGCAGCCGTGGGACAGGGAGGGAGTACACTGAAGCTTTCTTT.

V is TRBV2 and J is TRBJ1-4; tentatively, D is TRBD1 (6 bases). The CDR3 length is 13 residues. The germline V gene encodes CDR1 SNHLY and CDR2 FYNNEI. The germline V and J ends were trimmed by 8 bases and 7 bases, with 14 bases remaining between them. The CDR3 loop reads CASADSNSEKLFF. The CDR3 nucleotides are TGTGCCAGCGCGGACAGCAATAGTGAAAAACTGTTTTTT.

The chain has TRBV6-1 and TRBJ1-6; D is uncertain. Germline V gene data show CDR1 as MNHNS and CDR2 as SASEGT. The CDR3 contains 14 residues. V was trimmed by 6 bases and J by 10 bases, leaving 16 bases between them. The CDR3 DNA follows: TGTGCCAGCAGACTAGACAAGGTTGACTCACCCCTCCACTTT. Amino acids: CASRLDKVDSPLHF.

This clone showed up just a few times. The chain recombines TRBV10-3 with TRBJ1-6; D might be TRBD1 (6 bases). The CDR3 spans 15 residues. CDR1 is ENHRY, CDR2 SYGVKD, per germline. V was cut by 2 bases and J by 10 bases, with 15 bases left in between. Written as DNA, the CDR3 is TGTGCCATCAGTGAGGGGGGGGCTGCTCGATCACCCCTCCACTTT. It encodes CAISEGGAARSPLHF.

The chain is built from TRBV5-1 and TRBJ2-2, with D possibly being TRBD1 (6 bases). The CDR3 length is 16 residues. Trimming stripped 0 bases from V and 6 bases from J, with 15 bases between. CDR1 is SGHRS and CDR2 is YFSETQ in the germline V gene. The CDR3 nucleotides are TGCGCCAGCAGCTTGGCGAGTGGGGGCCGATCCGGGGAGCTGTTTTTT. Its protein product is CASSLASGGRSGELFF.

The rearrangement joins TRBV28 to TRBJ2-5; maybe TRBD1 (5 bases). The germline gives CDR1 MDHEN, CDR2 SYDVKM. The CDR3 loop spans 13 amino acids. V shed 7 bases and J shed 7 bases, with 16 bases lying between them. The CDR3 nucleotides are TGTGCCAGCAACGCGGCAAGCCAGGGGACCCAGTACTTC. It translates to CASNAASQGTQYF.

Note on this clone: At one of its ends the junction is not consistent with the germline gene, which may arise from a read error. The chain couples TRBV7-9 to TRBJ2-7; TRBD2 matches at 8 bases. Germline CDR1 SEHNR, CDR2 FQNEAQ (reference sequence). The CDR3 runs to 15 residues. Here the CDR3 DNA reads TGTTCCAGCAGCCCCCCACTAGCGGAATTCTACGAGCAGTACTTC. Its translation is CSSSPPLAEFYEQYF.

The V call is TRBV5-1, the J call TRBJ2-1, with TRBD1 identical over 11 bases. The V and J ends lost 3 bases and 0 bases, in that order; junction bases with no gene match: 5. Germline V gives CDR1 SGHRS, CDR2 YFSETQ. CDR3 length equals 17 residues. CDR3 loop: CASSYGTGGSSYNEQFF. CDR3 nucleotide sequence: TGCGCCAGCAGCTACGGGACAGGGGGATCCTCCTACAATGAGCAGTTCTTC.

The J gene is TRBJ1-5, the V gene TRBV9, with TRBD1 identical over 8 bases. Germline loops: CDR1 SGDLS, CDR2 YYNGEE. V was clipped by 3 bases and J by 5 bases; unmatched bases: 4. The CDR3 consists of 14 residues. CDR3 nucleotides: TGTGCCAGCAGCGCGACAGGGGAGGATCAGCCCCAGCATTTT. This encodes CASSATGEDQPQHF.

The chain joins TRBV2 to TRBJ2-1, with a possible D match to TRBD2 (5 bases). In germline, CDR1 is SNHLY, CDR2 FYNNEI. Between the trimmed V and J ends, which lost 3 bases and 7 bases, there was a span of 10 bases. This CDR3 has 13 amino acids. CDR3 sequence reads: CASSDVGVNEQFF. CDR3 coding DNA: TGTGCCAGCAGTGATGTCGGGGTGAATGAGCAGTTCTTC.

This clone was seen only a few times. This chain links TRBV6-6 with TRBJ1-3, with D perhaps matching TRBD1 (5 bases). This CDR3 region has 14 residues. Between the trimmed V and J ends, which lost 5 bases and 4 bases, there was a span of 12 bases. Germline values: CDR1 MNHNY, CDR2 SVGAGI (reference sequence). The CDR3 spells CASSDSGYGNTIYF. The CDR3 coding sequence is TGTGCCAGCAGTGATTCAGGGTACGGAAACACCATATATTTT.

V and J are TRBV7-2 and TRBJ1-5; D remains unclear. Trimming left V 2 bases short and J 1 base short, with 9 bases between. The V gene's germline CDR1 is SGHTA and CDR2 FQGNSA. The CDR3 length is 15 residues. CDR3 region: CASSLLAVSNQPQHF. The DNA for the CDR3 is TGTGCCAGCAGCTTACTGGCAGTAAGCAATCAGCCCCAGCATTTT.

This sequence joins TRBV5-8 and TRBJ2-2; 8 nucleotides match TRBD1. Germline V lookup: CDR1 SGHTS, CDR2 YDEGEE. The CDR3 loop spans 17 amino acids. With V trimmed by 1 base and J by 3 bases, 8 bases remained unmatched. This CDR3 reads CASSLYFGQGHTGELFF. The CDR3 region has the DNA TGTGCCAGCAGCTTGTATTTTGGACAGGGACACACCGGGGAGCTGTTTTTT. The whole variable domain, remainder taken from reference TRBV5-8 and TRBJ2-2, is EAGVTQSPTHLIKTRGQQATLRCSPISGHTSVYWYQQALGLGLQFLLWYDEGEERNRGNFPPRFSGRQFPNYSSELNVNALELEDSALYLCASSLYFGQGHTGELFFGEGSRLTVL.

J is TRBJ2-2 and V is TRBV5-1, with D perhaps TRBD2 (5 bases). This CDR3 has 13 amino acids. Germline V gene sequence: CDR1 SGHRS, CDR2 YFSETQ. V lost 0 bases to trimming and J lost 6 bases, with 6 bases between them. DNA for the CDR3: TGCGCCAGCAGCTTGGTCGGGGCCGGGGAGCTGTTTTTT. Translated: CASSLVGAGELFF.

The chain has TRBV19 and TRBJ2-3, with TRBD2 identical over 16 bases. The germline V gene has CDR1 LNHDA and CDR2 SQIVND (reference sequence). The CDR3 has 19 amino acids. Trimming cost V 5 bases and J 0 bases; bases outside gene matches: 8. The CDR3 reads CASSPSPGLAGGSTDTQYF. The CDR3 DNA is TGTGCCAGTAGTCCTTCACCGGGACTAGCGGGGGGGAGCACAGATACGCAGTATTTT.

This rearrangement joins TRBV28 to TRBJ1-4; D call uncertain. This CDR3 has 13 residues. The germline CDR1 and CDR2 sequences are MDHEN and SYDVKM. V was cut by 3 bases and J by 6 bases, with 8 bases left in between. The CDR3: CASSFAGDEKLFF. DNA for the CDR3: TGTGCCAGCAGTTTTGCCGGAGATGAAAAACTGTTTTTT.

The V gene is TRBV29-1, the J gene TRBJ2-5; TRBD1 aligns across 8 bases. The J call may be faulty, since TRBJ2-7 better matches the DNA end. CDR1 and CDR2 from the germline V gene are SQVTM and ANQGSEA. The CDR3 spans 13 residues. In DNA form, the CDR3 reads TGCAGCACTAGACAGGGGTCATCCTACGAGCAGTACTTC. It specifies CSTRQGSSYEQYF.

The genes are TRBV9 and TRBJ1-1, with a weak D call TRBD1 (6 bases). The V gene lost 4 bases and the J gene lost 4 bases, with 20 bases spanning the gap. CDR1 and CDR2 from the germline V gene are SGDLS and YYNGEE. The CDR3 length is 16 residues. In DNA form, the CDR3 reads TGTGCCAGCAGCCCCAGAGGTAGGGGGGGGGCCACTGAAGCTTTCTTT. Translated: CASSPRGRGGATEAFF. Variable domain in full (rest from reference TRBV9 and TRBJ1-1): DSGVTQTPKHLITATGQRVTLRCSPRSGDLSVYWYQQSLDQGLQFLIQYYNGEERAKGNILERFSAQQFPDLHSELNLSSLELGDSALYFCASSPRGRGGATEAFFGQGTRLTVV.

The chain uses TRBV19 and TRBJ2-6; the match to TRBD2 covers 7 bases. Per the germline V gene, CDR1 is LNHDA and CDR2 is SQIVND (reference sequence). This CDR3 spans 15 amino acids. J was trimmed by 3 bases and V by 3 bases; bases with no gene match: 2. CDR3 sequence (DNA): TGTGCCAGTAGTATTGGCGGGGGTGGGGCCAACGTCCTGACTTTC. Protein product: CASSIGGGGANVLTF.

The rearrangement links TRBV4-2 to TRBJ1-2; D is ambiguous. V was clipped by 0 bases and J by 10 bases, with 6 bases between them. The CDR3 loop spans 11 amino acids. From germline, CDR1 is LGHNA and CDR2 YNFKEQ. CDR3 nucleotides: TGTGCCAGCAGCCAAGACGACTCCTACACCTTC. Its protein is CASSQDDSYTF.

This clone was detected a few times. CDR3 loop: CASSPQSGGADQFF. CDR3 DNA: TGTGCCAGCTCACCACAAAGCGGGGGGGCCGATCAGTTCTTC. The V gene is TRBV18, the J gene TRBJ2-1; 10 bases match TRBD2. The trim removed 1 base at V and 13 bases at J, leaving 7 bases unmatched. The CDR3 contains 14 residues. CDR1 and CDR2 (germline): KGHSH, LQKENI.

Concerning this clone itself: The same CDR3 arises from other DNA sequences in this sample as well. J is TRBJ1-5 and V is TRBV2, with 8 bases lining up with TRBD1. Trimming cost V 5 bases and J 2 bases; bases outside gene matches: 2. Germline assignment: CDR1 SNHLY and CDR2 FYNNEI. The CDR3 loop spans 14 amino acids. CDR3 region: CASSPTGGNQPQHF. CDR3 coding DNA: TGTGCCAGCAGTCCGACAGGGGGCAATCAGCCCCAGCATTTT.

The rearrangement joins TRBV4-1 to TRBJ2-3; 14 nucleotides agree with TRBD2. Losses at the gene ends were 3 bases for V and 6 bases for J; bases not matched to a gene: 11. Germline loops: CDR1 MGHRA, CDR2 YSYEKL. The CDR3 has 18 amino acids. The CDR3 nucleotides are TGCGCCAGCAGCCAGGGCGGACTAGCGGGGGGAGGGCGGGATACGCAGTATTTT. This codes for CASSQGGLAGGGRDTQYF.

Only a few counts were recorded for this clone. This sequence joins TRBV7-9 and TRBJ1-1, with 8 bases matching TRBD1. The CDR3 contains 18 residues. V was pared by 4 bases and J by 2 bases, with 15 bases of the junction left unmatched. Germline CDR1 reads SEHNR; CDR2 reads FQNEAQ (reference sequence). CDR3 amino acids: CASSSGVQGARGNTEAFF. The DNA of the CDR3 is TGTGCCAGCAGCTCTGGGGTCCAGGGGGCCCGAGGAAACACTGAAGCTTTCTTT.

A remark on this clone: Relative to the germline gene, one junction end is altered; a read error may explain this. The V gene is TRBV5-1, the J gene TRBJ2-6; possible D gene TRBD1, 5 bases. CDR1 and CDR2 (germline): SGHRS, YFSETQ. This CDR3 is 15 amino acids long. CDR3 sequence: CASSLGPSGANGLTF. In nucleotides, the CDR3 is TGCGCCAGCAGCTTGGGACCCTCTGGGGCCAACGGCCTGACTTTC.

The J gene is TRBJ2-2, the V gene TRBV7-7; a weak D match, TRBD1 (5 bases). Trimming removed 0 bases at V and 7 bases at J, with 15 bases between. This CDR3 is 16 amino acids long. Germline values: CDR1 SSHAT, CDR2 FNYEAQ (reference sequence). CDR3 DNA sequence: TGTGCCAGCAGCTTAGCTGGCAGGGAATATGGCGGGGAGCTGTTTTTT. It codes for CASSLAGREYGGELFF.